These 8 T cell receptor beta chains came from one sample sequenced in a study of cytomegalovirus exposure and HLA in healthy donors. Use of 60 Vbeta and 13 Jbeta primers characterized the PCR. Some clones are missing from TCRdb's copy, which holds only in-frame ones; the method was immunoSEQ multiplex PCR. The repertoire table contains roughly 64,000 clones. The specimen was PBMCs. These receptors were obtained from a woman younger than 35 in good health and CMV-seronegative.

The chain is built from TRBV7-3 and TRBJ2-2, with TRBD2 matching over 15 bases. The CDR3 consists of 18 residues. In germline, CDR1 is SGHTA, CDR2 FQGTGA. The ends lost 4 bases at V and 5 bases at J; junction bases unmatched: 8. The CDR3, as DNA: TGTGCCAGCAGCTCCTACCCGGGACTAGCGGGGGGAACCGGGGAGCTGTTTTTT. Amino acids: CASSSYPGLAGGTGELFF.

The chain carries TRBV7-3 and TRBJ1-6, with D tentatively TRBD1 (5 bases). Trimming cost V 0 bases and J 6 bases, with 9 bases left between them. This CDR3 comprises 15 residues. CDR1 and CDR2 from the germline V gene are SGHTA and FQGTGA. The CDR3 protein is CASSLTGQSNSPLHF. In DNA, the CDR3 is TGTGCCAGCAGCTTAACGGGGCAGTCTAATTCACCCCTCCACTTT.

V gene TRBV27 combines with J gene TRBJ1-6, with D uncertain. The CDR3 is 17 residues long. The germline CDR1 and CDR2 sequences are MNHEY and SMNVEV (reference sequence). The V end was cut by 0 bases, the J end by 0 bases, with 9 bases between. CDR3 region: CASSLSILSSYNSPLHF. CDR3 nucleotides: TGTGCCAGCAGTTTATCCATTTTGAGCTCCTATAATTCACCCCTCCACTTT.

The V gene is TRBV11-3, the J gene TRBJ2-5; 9 nucleotides align to TRBD2. Looked up from germline, CDR1 is SGHNT and CDR2 is YENEEA. The V segment lost 5 bases and the J segment 5 bases; nucleotides outside the gene matches: 9. The CDR3 loop spans 15 amino acids. The CDR3: CASSGIAGVGETQYF. The CDR3 region has the DNA TGTGCCAGCAGCGGGATAGCGGGAGTAGGTGAGACCCAGTACTTC.

The chain links TRBV28 to TRBJ1-2, with 8 bases fitting TRBD1. The CDR3 sequence is 13 residues long. From germline, CDR1 is MDHEN and CDR2 SYDVKM. Trimming took 6 bases from V and 8 from J; bases not matched to a gene: 8. DNA of the CDR3: TGTGCCAGCAGGCCCGGGACAGGCAGAGGCTACACCTTC. Protein sequence: CASRPGTGRGYTF.

The chain joins TRBV29-1 to TRBJ2-7; tentative D call: TRBD1 (6 bases). Germline values: CDR1 SQVTM, CDR2 ANQGSEA. CDR3 size: 14 residues. The V gene lost 4 bases and the J gene lost 2 bases, with 15 bases spanning the gap. CDR3 coding DNA: TGCAGCGTTGTGGGCAGGGGTCGAACCTACGAGCAGTACTTC. It translates to CSVVGRGRTYEQYF.

Here the CDR3 reads CASSYDPQAVEAFF. CDR3 nucleotide sequence: TGTGCCAGCAGTTACGATCCCCAGGCCGTTGAAGCTTTCTTT. The chain is built from TRBV6-5 and TRBJ1-1; D not resolved. The length of the CDR3 is 14 residues. With 2 bases removed from V and 7 bases from J, the gap between germline ends came to 14 bases. Germline assignment: CDR1 MNHEY and CDR2 SVGAGI.

The chain combines TRBV29-1 with TRBJ1-2; 11 nucleotides line up with TRBD1. J lost 7 bases, V lost 6 bases, and 19 bases had no gene match. The CDR3 sequence is 17 residues long. The germline gives CDR1 SQVTM, CDR2 ANQGSEA. The CDR3 sequence: CSVVGLGQGDRTGGYTF. The CDR3 nucleotides read TGCAGCGTAGTAGGTCTGGGACAGGGGGATCGAACTGGTGGCTACACCTTC. The full variable domain, in which reference TRBV29-1 and TRBJ1-2 provide the parts outside the CDR3, is SAVISQKPSRDICQRGTSLTIQCQVDSQVTMMFWYRQQPGQSLTLIATANQGSEATYESGFVIDKFPISRPNLTFSTLTVSNMSPEDSSIYLCSVVGLGQGDRTGGYTFGSGTRLTVV.